A single sample gave rise to the 16 T cell receptor beta chains below, sequenced in a study of blood T cell repertoires in COVID-19. Clones were sequenced by immunoSEQ multiplex PCR, and TCRdb holds only the in-frame ones, with some missing. The sample lists a few hundred thousand clones; roughly 90% were seen once. The sequencing input was peripheral blood. The source of these receptors is a woman under 40 with COVID-19, enrolled during active disease.

The chain combines TRBV28 with TRBJ2-7; 9 bases match TRBD1. V lost 6 bases and J lost 9; bases outside the gene matches: 15. This CDR3 is built from 15 residues. Per germline, CDR1 MDHEN and CDR2 SYDVKM. The CDR3 sequence is CASSQAGQGRALQYF. The CDR3 region has the DNA TGTGCCAGCAGCCAAGCGGGACAGGGAAGAGCGTTGCAGTACTTC.

V gene TRBV10-1 combines with J gene TRBJ2-3, with 9 bases that match TRBD1. This CDR3 is 15 amino acids long. Germline trimming cut 2 bases from V and 5 bases from J; bases unmatched to any gene: 5. Germline V gene sequence: CDR1 WNHNN, CDR2 SYGVQD (reference sequence). Written as DNA, the CDR3 is TGCGCCAGCAGTGAGCCGGGACAGGGTGTAGATACGCAGTATTTT. This translates into CASSEPGQGVDTQYF.

This chain links TRBV19 with TRBJ2-1; TRBD2 agrees at 8 bases. After removal of 6 bases from V and 4 bases from J, the junction contained 8 bases not matched to a gene. The CDR3 runs 15 residues. From germline, CDR1 is LNHDA and CDR2 SQIVND (reference sequence). CDR3 in DNA: TGTGCCAGTAGAGAACCAGCGGGAGCGTACAATGAGCAGTTCTTC. This gives the protein CASREPAGAYNEQFF.

The J gene is TRBJ2-7, the V gene TRBV30, with D tentatively TRBD2 (6 bases). Trimming stripped 2 bases from V and 3 bases from J, with 14 bases between. The CDR3 spans 14 residues. Germline V gene data show CDR1 as GTSNPN and CDR2 as SVGIG (reference sequence). The CDR3 spells CAWSSTPGVYEQYF. In nucleotides, the CDR3 is TGTGCCTGGAGTTCGACACCGGGGGTCTACGAGCAGTACTTC.

The rearrangement joins TRBV27 to TRBJ1-3; the D gene is possibly TRBD1 (6 bases). This CDR3 region has 14 residues. Germline CDR1 and CDR2: MNHEY and SMNVEV (reference sequence). V was clipped by 5 bases and J by 4 bases, with 12 bases between them. CDR3 coding DNA: TGTGCCAGCAGTCCCACAGGGTTAGGAAACACCATATATTTT. This translates into CASSPTGLGNTIYF.

The V call is TRBV10-3, the J call TRBJ2-5, with 9 positions matching TRBD2. CDR3 size: 15 residues. The V and J ends lost 0 bases and 4 bases, in that order; junction bases with no gene match: 3. Germline V gives CDR1 ENHRY, CDR2 SYGVKD. The CDR3 nucleotides are TGTGCCATCAGTGAGTCAGCGGGAGGAGGAGAGACCCAGTACTTC. As protein: CAISESAGGGETQYF.

This rearrangement joins TRBV24-1 to TRBJ2-1, with 10 bases identical to TRBD2. This CDR3 comprises 15 residues. The germline V gene has CDR1 KGHDR and CDR2 SFDVKD. Losses at the gene ends were 3 bases for V and 7 bases for J; bases not matched to a gene: 5. CDR3 DNA: TGTGCCACCAGTGATAGTACTAGCGGGACGAATGAGCAGTTCTTC. It specifies CATSDSTSGTNEQFF.

The genes are TRBV10-2 and TRBJ2-7; 7 bases are shared with TRBD1. The CDR3 is made up of 13 amino acids. Germline V lookup: CDR1 WSHSY, CDR2 SAAADI. With 8 bases clipped from V and 2 bases from J, the junction kept 6 bases outside the gene matches. CDR3 nucleotide sequence: TGCGCCAGCTCTTACGACAGGGCCTACGAGCAGTACTTC. Protein sequence: CASSYDRAYEQYF.

V usage is TRBV6-5 and J usage is TRBJ2-7; D may be TRBD1 (7 bases). The CDR3 is made up of 15 amino acids. V was shortened by 2 bases and J by 3 bases, with 14 bases between the two germline ends. Germline V gene lookup returns CDR1 MNHEY and CDR2 SVGAGI. Here the CDR3 reads CASSYEAGGYYEQYF. The CDR3, as DNA: TGTGCCAGCAGTTACGAGGCAGGGGGGTACTACGAGCAGTACTTC.

The rearrangement links TRBV6-4 to TRBJ2-2; maybe TRBD2 (5 bases). The germline V gene has CDR1 MRHNA and CDR2 SNTAGT. The CDR3 extends over 13 amino acids. Trimming left V 4 bases short and J 2 bases short, with 5 bases between. CDR3 DNA sequence: TGTGCCAGCAGTGGGACTAACACCGGGGAGCTGTTTTTT. Translated: CASSGTNTGELFF.

V is TRBV19 and J is TRBJ2-5; tentatively, D is TRBD2 (6 bases). Germline values: CDR1 LNHDA, CDR2 SQIVND (reference sequence). V was trimmed by 7 bases and J by 4 bases, leaving 7 bases between them. The CDR3 spans 11 residues. In DNA, the CDR3 is TGTGCCAGTAAGGAGGGAGAGACCCAGTACTTC. It encodes CASKEGETQYF.

The chain uses TRBV9 and TRBJ2-3; D perhaps matches TRBD2 (6 bases). CDR3 length: 15 amino acids. V was shortened by 6 bases and J by 4 bases, with 18 bases between the two germline ends. CDR1 and CDR2 (germline): SGDLS, YYNGEE. The CDR3 spells CASTLLGERADTQYF. The CDR3 bases are TGTGCCAGCACCCTTTTGGGGGAGCGGGCAGATACGCAGTATTTT.

V gene TRBV2 combines with J gene TRBJ1-4; possibly TRBD1 for D (6 bases). The germline gives CDR1 SNHLY, CDR2 FYNNEI. The CDR3 has 16 residues. V lost 2 bases, J lost 7 bases, and 17 bases lay in between. Written as DNA, the CDR3 is TGTGCCAGCAGTGAAAATCGGGGGGCTCGTGGTGAAAAACTGTTTTTT. Translated, it gives CASSENRGARGEKLFF.

This chain links TRBV28 with TRBJ1-2, with D hard to call. The CDR3 runs to 13 residues. The V end lost 6 bases, the J end lost 8 bases, and 16 bases lay between the germline ends. In germline, CDR1 is MDHEN, CDR2 SYDVKM. As DNA, the CDR3 is TGTGCCAGCAGGCCACCGGGAGTAGGAGGCTACACCTTC. It encodes CASRPPGVGGYTF.

The gene calls are TRBV3-1 (or the pseudogene TRBV3-2) and TRBJ2-7; TRBD2 might be the D (5 bases). V was clipped by 4 bases and J by 0 bases, with 16 bases between them. This CDR3 is 16 amino acids long. The germline CDR1 and CDR2 sequences are LGHDT and YNNKEL (reference sequence). CDR3 sequence reads: CASSPSLGQSSYEQYF. In DNA form, the CDR3 reads TGTGCCAGCAGCCCCTCACTAGGCCAAAGCTCCTACGAGCAGTACTTC.

This clone has just one count. The V and J genes are TRBV7-3 and TRBJ2-2; 8 bases are a match to TRBD1. The CDR3 runs 16 residues. V was pared by 3 bases and J by 4 bases, with 7 bases of the junction left unmatched. Germline-derived CDR1 and CDR2 are SGHTA and FQGTGA. The CDR3 DNA sequence: TGTGCCAGCAGCTTCCGCGGACAGGGTGGCACCGGGGAGCTGTTTTTT. Its translation: CASSFRGQGGTGELFF. The full variable domain, in which reference TRBV7-3 and TRBJ2-2 provide the parts outside the CDR3, is GAGVSQTPSNKVTEKGKYVELRCDPISGHTALYWYRQSLGQGPEFLIYFQGTGAADDSGLPNDRFFAVRPEGSVSTLKIQRTERGDSAVYLCASSFRGQGGTGELFFGEGSRLTVL.